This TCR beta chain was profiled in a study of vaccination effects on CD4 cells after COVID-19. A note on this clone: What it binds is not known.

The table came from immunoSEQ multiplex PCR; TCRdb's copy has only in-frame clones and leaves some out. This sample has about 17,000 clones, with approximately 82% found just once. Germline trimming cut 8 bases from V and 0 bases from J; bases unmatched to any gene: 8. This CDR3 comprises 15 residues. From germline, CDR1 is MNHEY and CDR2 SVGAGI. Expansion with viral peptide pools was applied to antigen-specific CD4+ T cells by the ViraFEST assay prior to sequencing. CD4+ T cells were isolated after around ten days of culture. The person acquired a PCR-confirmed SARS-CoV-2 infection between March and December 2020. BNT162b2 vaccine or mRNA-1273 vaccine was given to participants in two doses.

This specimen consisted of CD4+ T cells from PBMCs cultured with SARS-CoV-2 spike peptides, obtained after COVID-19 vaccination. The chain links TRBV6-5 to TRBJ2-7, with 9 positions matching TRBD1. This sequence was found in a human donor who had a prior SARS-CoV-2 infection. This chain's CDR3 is CASCFRDRVSYEQYF. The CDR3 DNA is TGTGCCAGCTGTTTCCGGGACAGGGTCTCCTACGAGCAGTACTTC.